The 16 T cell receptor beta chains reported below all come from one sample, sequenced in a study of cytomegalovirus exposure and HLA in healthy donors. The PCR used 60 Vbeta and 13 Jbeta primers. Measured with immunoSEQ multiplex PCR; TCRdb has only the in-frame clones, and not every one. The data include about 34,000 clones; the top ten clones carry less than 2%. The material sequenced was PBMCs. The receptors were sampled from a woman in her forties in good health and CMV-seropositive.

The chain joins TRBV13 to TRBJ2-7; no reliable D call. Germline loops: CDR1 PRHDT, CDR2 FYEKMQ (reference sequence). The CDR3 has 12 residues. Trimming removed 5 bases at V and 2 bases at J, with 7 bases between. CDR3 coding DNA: TGTGCCAGCAGCGTACTCGCCTACGAGCAGTACTTC. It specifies CASSVLAYEQYF.

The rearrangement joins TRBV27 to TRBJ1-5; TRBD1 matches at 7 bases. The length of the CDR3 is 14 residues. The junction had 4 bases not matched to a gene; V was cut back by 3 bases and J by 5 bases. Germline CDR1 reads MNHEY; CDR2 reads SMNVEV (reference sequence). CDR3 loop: CASSLKGADQPQHF. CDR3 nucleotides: TGTGCCAGCAGTTTGAAGGGGGCGGATCAGCCCCAGCATTTT.

The CDR3 loop is CASSLKTSVSTGELFF. DNA for the CDR3: TGTGCCAGCAGCCTGAAGACTAGCGTAAGCACCGGGGAGCTGTTTTTT. This chain links TRBV7-2 with TRBJ2-2; 8 nucleotides align to TRBD2. Germline CDR1 is SGHTA and CDR2 is FQGNSA. The CDR3 spans 16 residues. With V trimmed by 5 bases and J by 4 bases, 9 bases remained unmatched.

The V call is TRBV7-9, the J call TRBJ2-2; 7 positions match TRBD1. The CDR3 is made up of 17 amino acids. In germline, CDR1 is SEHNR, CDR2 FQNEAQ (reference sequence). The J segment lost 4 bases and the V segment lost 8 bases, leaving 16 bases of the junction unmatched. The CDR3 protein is CASRVSLGGRLTGELFF. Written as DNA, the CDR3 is TGTGCCAGCCGTGTTTCCCTAGGGGGCCGTCTCACCGGGGAGCTGTTTTTT.

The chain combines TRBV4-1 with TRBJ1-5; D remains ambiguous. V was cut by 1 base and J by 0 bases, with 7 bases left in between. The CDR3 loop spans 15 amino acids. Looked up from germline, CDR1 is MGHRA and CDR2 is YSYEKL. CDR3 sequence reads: CASSQVQTSNQPQHF. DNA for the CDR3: TGCGCCAGCAGCCAAGTACAGACTAGCAATCAGCCCCAGCATTTT.

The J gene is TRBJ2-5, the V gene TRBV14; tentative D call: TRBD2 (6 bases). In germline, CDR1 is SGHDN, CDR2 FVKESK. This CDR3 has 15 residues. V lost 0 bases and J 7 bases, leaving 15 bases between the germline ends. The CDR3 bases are TGTGCCAGCAGCCAAGAGGGGCTGGGGACTGCGACCCAGTACTTC. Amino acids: CASSQEGLGTATQYF.

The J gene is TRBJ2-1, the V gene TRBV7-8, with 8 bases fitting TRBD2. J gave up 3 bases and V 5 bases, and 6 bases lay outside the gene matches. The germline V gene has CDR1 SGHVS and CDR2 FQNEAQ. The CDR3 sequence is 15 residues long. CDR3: CASSPGGGNYNEQFF. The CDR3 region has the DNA TGTGCCAGCAGCCCCGGCGGGGGGAACTACAATGAGCAGTTCTTC.

CDR3 sequence: CASSSGQNQPQHF. The CDR3 nucleotides read TGTGCCAGCAGCTCGGGACAGAATCAGCCCCAGCATTTT. The J gene is TRBJ1-5, the V gene TRBV7-2, with TRBD1 matching 7 bases. Germline V gene sequence: CDR1 SGHTA, CDR2 FQGNSA. V was clipped by 4 bases and J by 4 bases; unmatched bases: 1. This CDR3 has 13 residues. The variable domain in full, completed from reference TRBV7-2 and TRBJ1-5, reads GAGVSQSPSNKVTEKGKDVELRCDPISGHTALYWYRQSLGQGLEFLIYFQGNSAPDKSGLPSDRFSAERTGGSVSTLTIQRTQQEDSAVYLCASSSGQNQPQHFGDGTRLSIL.

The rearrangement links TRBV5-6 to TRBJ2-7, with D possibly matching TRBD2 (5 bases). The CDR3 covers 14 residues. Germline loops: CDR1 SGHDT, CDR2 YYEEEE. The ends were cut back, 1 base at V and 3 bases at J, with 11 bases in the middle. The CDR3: CASSLFGEYYEQYF. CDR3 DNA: TGTGCCAGCAGCTTGTTCGGGGAATACTACGAGCAGTACTTC.

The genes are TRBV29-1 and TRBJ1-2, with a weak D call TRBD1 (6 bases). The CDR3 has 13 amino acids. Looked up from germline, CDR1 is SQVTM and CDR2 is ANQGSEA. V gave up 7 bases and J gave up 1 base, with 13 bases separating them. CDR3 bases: TGCAGCGGACAGGACAGACTTAACTATGGCTACACCTTC. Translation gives CSGQDRLNYGYTF.

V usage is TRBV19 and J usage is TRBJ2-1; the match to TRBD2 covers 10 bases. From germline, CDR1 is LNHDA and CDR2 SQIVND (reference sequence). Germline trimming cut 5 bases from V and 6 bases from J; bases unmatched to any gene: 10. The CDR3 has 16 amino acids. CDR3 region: CASSPRTSGRGNEQFF. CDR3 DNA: TGTGCCAGTAGTCCGAGGACTAGCGGACGGGGCAATGAGCAGTTCTTC.

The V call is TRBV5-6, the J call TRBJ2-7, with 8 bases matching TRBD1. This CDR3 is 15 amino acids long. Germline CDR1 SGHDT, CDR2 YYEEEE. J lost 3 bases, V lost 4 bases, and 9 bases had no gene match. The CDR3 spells CASSGERDRLYEQYF. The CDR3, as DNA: TGTGCCAGCAGCGGGGAAAGGGACAGGCTCTACGAGCAGTACTTC.

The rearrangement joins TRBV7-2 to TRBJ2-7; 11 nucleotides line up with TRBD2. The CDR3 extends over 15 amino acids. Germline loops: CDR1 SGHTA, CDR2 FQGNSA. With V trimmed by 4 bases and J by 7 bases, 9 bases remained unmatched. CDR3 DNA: TGTGCCAGCAGCTCCAGACTAGCGGGAAATATAGAGCAGTACTTC. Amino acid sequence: CASSSRLAGNIEQYF.

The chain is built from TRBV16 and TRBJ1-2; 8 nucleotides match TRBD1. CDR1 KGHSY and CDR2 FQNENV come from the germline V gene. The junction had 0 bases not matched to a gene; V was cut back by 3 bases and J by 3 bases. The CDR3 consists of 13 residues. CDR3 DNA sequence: TGTGCCAGCAGCCAGACAGGGGACTATGGCTACACCTTC. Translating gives CASSQTGDYGYTF.

The DNA of the CDR3 is TGCGCCAGCAGCTTAAGGCAGGGGGCGGGGGAGCAGTACTTC. This codes for CASSLRQGAGEQYF. The V call is TRBV5-1, the J call TRBJ2-7, with 8 nucleotides matching TRBD1. V lost 2 bases to trimming and J lost 7 bases; unmatched junction nucleotides: 8. The CDR3 contains 14 residues. CDR1 is SGHRS, CDR2 YFSETQ, per germline. Variable domain in full (rest from reference TRBV5-1 and TRBJ2-7): KAGVTQTPRYLIKTRGQQVTLSCSPISGHRSVSWYQQTPGQGLQFLFEYFSETQRNKGNFPGRFSGRQFSNSRSEMNVSTLELGDSALYLCASSLRQGAGEQYFGPGTRLTVT.

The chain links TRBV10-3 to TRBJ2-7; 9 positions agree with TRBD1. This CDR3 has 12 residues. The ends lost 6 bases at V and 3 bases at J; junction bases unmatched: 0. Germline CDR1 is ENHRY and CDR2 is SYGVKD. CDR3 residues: CAIRGQGYEQYF. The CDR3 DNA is TGTGCCATCAGGGGACAGGGCTACGAGCAGTACTTC.